A selection of T cell receptor beta chains follows, all from one sample in a study of T cell changes during pregnancy in multiple sclerosis. The assay was immunoSEQ multiplex PCR, and TCRdb's table has in-frame clones only and misses some. The table lists approximately 90,000 clones, over 90% of them singletons. This specimen was peripheral blood, taken in the third trimester of pregnancy. These receptors all stem from a female donor with multiple sclerosis, enrolled in a pregnancy study. The CDR3 runs from the conserved cysteine through the conserved F or W. D genes are given only for firm matches. Size is omitted from some rows. Given values are once, few, many or a class for expanded clones.

v_call	clone_size	j_call	d_call	cdr3_aa	cdr3_nt
TRBV27	-	TRBJ1-5	-	CASSLQGSQPQHF	TGTGCCAGCAGTTTACAGGGGTCTCAGCCCCAGCATTTT
TRBV6-5	-	TRBJ1-1	-	CASRDSMNTEAFF	TGTGCCAGCAGGGACAGCATGAACACTGAAGCTTTCTTT
TRBV6-5	-	TRBJ2-3	TRBD1	CASRTGSGVDTQYF	TGTGCCAGCAGGACAGGGTCCGGAGTGGATACGCAGTATTTT
TRBV6-5	-	TRBJ2-7	-	CASSPRGLVEQYF	TGTGCCAGCAGTCCCAGGGGCCTCGTCGAGCAGTACTTC
TRBV28	-	TRBJ2-3	-	CASRQRLLSPDTQYF	TGTGCCAGCCGCCAACGACTCCTCTCCCCAGATACGCAGTATTTT
TRBV11-2	-	TRBJ2-7	-	CASSLETGAYEQYF	TGTGCCAGCAGCTTAGAAACCGGGGCCTACGAGCAGTACTTC
TRBV19	-	TRBJ2-7	TRBD1	CASSGVVRTGANYEQYF	TGTGCCAGTAGTGGGGTCGTACGGACAGGGGCTAACTACGAGCAGTACTTC
TRBV11-3	-	TRBJ2-3	TRBD2	CASSLGTSGTTDTQYF	TGTGCCAGCAGCCTCGGGACTAGCGGGACCACAGATACGCAGTATTTT
TRBV7-9	-	TRBJ2-7	-	CASSPHPGGSYEQYF	TGTGCCAGCAGCCCCCATCCGGGGGGCAGCTACGAGCAGTACTTC
TRBV28	once	TRBJ2-3	TRBD2	CASSSPRGDPSTDTQYF	TGTGCCAGCAGTTCACCCCGGGGGGACCCTAGCACAGATACGCAGTATTTT
TRBV28	-	TRBJ2-2	-	CASSFRGTGELFF	TGTGCCAGCAGTTTCAGGGGCACCGGGGAGCTGTTTTTT
TRBV2	-	TRBJ2-7	-	CASSEWRGRGGQYF	TGTGCCAGCAGTGAATGGAGGGGGCGAGGCGGGCAGTACTTC
TRBV30	-	TRBJ1-3	-	CAWIDSHHTIYF	TGTGCCTGGATCGACAGCCACCACACCATATATTTT